The sequence of this T cell receptor beta chain was determined in a study of blood T cells in healthy people across ages. The table lists this clonotype with a few counts. A J-beta primer mix and a sample-barcoded 5' primer were used in a second PCR of roughly 6 to 11 cycles. TCRdb re-derived calls from the 5' RACE reads in MiXCR, one entry per CDR3 protein. Here the sample spans 1.6 million or so distinct CDR3 sequences, approximately 32% being singletons. Germline V gives CDR1 SQVTM, CDR2 ANQGSEA. Trimming removed 6 bases from V and 5 bases from J, with 13 bases in between. The CDR3 runs to 12 residues.

The sequenced sample was blood. The source is a woman aged 25 to 39 in good health. The V call is TRBV29-1, the J call TRBJ2-5; maybe TRBD1 (6 bases). CDR3: CSVQGVGETQYF. In DNA, the CDR3 is TGCAGCGTACAGGGTGTGGGGGAGACCCAGTACTTC.